This entry lists 6 T cell receptor beta chains sequenced from one sample in a study of T cell responses to AZD1222 COVID-19 vaccine. Clones were read by immunoSEQ multiplex PCR, and TCRdb kept only the in-frame ones, dropping some. Of some 150,000 clones listed, roughly 92% are singletons. Sequenced material: peripheral blood, taken on day 0 of AZD1222 vaccination. These receptors all come from an adult in good health.

V and J are TRBV2 and TRBJ1-5; D is undetermined. V was shortened by 4 bases and J by 5 bases, with 12 bases between the two germline ends. The CDR3 has 14 residues. CDR1 and CDR2 from the germline V gene are SNHLY and FYNNEI. In DNA form, the CDR3 reads TGTGCCAGCAGTGCCTCTTACATGGATCAGCCCCAGCATTTT. This sequence encodes CASSASYMDQPQHF.

CDR3 residues: CASSLVIHGTEAFF. CDR3 nucleotide sequence: TGTGCCAGCAGCTTAGTGATTCATGGGACTGAAGCTTTCTTT. V usage is TRBV7-9 and J usage is TRBJ1-1; D remains ambiguous. The CDR3 has 14 residues. Germline-derived CDR1 and CDR2 are SEHNR and FQNEAQ (reference sequence). Trimming took off 1 base at V and 5 bases at J, with 11 bases between the two ends.

The V call is TRBV2, the J call TRBJ2-7, with TRBD1 matching 9 bases. This CDR3 spans 14 amino acids. In germline, CDR1 is SNHLY, CDR2 FYNNEI. The V segment lost 10 bases and the J segment 6 bases; nucleotides outside the gene matches: 13. Here the CDR3 DNA reads TGTGCCACCTCAAACCCGGGACAGGGATCCGAGCAGTACTTC. This codes for CATSNPGQGSEQYF.

The CDR3 coding sequence is TGTGCCAGCCCCCCCGGCCGGACATTTGCGAACACCGGGGAGCTGTTTTTT. It encodes CASPPGRTFANTGELFF. This chain links TRBV7-8 with TRBJ2-2; D is possibly TRBD1 (5 bases). This CDR3 is built from 17 residues. Germline-derived CDR1 and CDR2 are SGHVS and FQNEAQ. V shed 8 bases and J shed 0 bases, with 19 bases lying between them.

The chain carries TRBV27 and TRBJ1-4; D uncertain. Germline CDR1 MNHEY, CDR2 SMNVEV (reference sequence). The V end was cut by 1 base, the J end by 0 bases, with 6 bases between. The CDR3 sequence is 15 residues long. For the CDR3, the DNA is TGTGCCAGCAGTTTATTCTCAGCAACTAATGAAAAACTGTTTTTT. It yields the protein CASSLFSATNEKLFF.

V usage is TRBV7-8 and J usage is TRBJ2-2; a weak D match, TRBD2 (6 bases). This CDR3 region has 16 residues. The germline V and J ends were trimmed by 2 bases and 2 bases, with 12 bases remaining between them. Germline assignment: CDR1 SGHVS and CDR2 FQNEAQ. In DNA form, the CDR3 reads TGTGCCAGCAGCTTACGAGGAGGGATCAACACCGGGGAGCTGTTTTTT. Translated: CASSLRGGINTGELFF.